A selection of T cell receptor beta chains follows, all from one sample in a study of blood T cell repertoires in COVID-19. This table comes from immunoSEQ multiplex PCR, and its TCRdb copy is limited to in-frame clones, with some not included. Here the sample spans approximately 74,000 clones, around 79% being singletons. Sequences were obtained from peripheral blood. The receptors shown here come from a man in his 60s with acute or convalescent COVID-19. CDR3s include the opening cysteine and the closing phenylalanine or tryptophan. Each record gives: clone size, CDR3 length, V gene, D gene, J gene, CDR3 DNA, CDR3 protein. A D gene is named only where the DNA matches it firmly. Rows give clone size only sometimes, using once, few, many, or a class for an expanded clone.

.	14	TRBV5-1	TRBD1	TRBJ2-2	TGCGCCAGCAGTTCGGGACAGGTGACCGGGGAGCTGTTTTTT	CASSSGQVTGELFF
.	15	TRBV10-1	TRBD1	TRBJ2-1	TGCGCCAGCAGCCCGACAGGGGGGAAGTCCAATGAGCAGTTCTTC	CASSPTGGKSNEQFF
.	16	TRBV21-1	.	TRBJ2-1	TGTGCCAGCAGCAAAGGGAGCGGGGGGGTAAACAATGAGCAGTTCTTC	CASSKGSGGVNNEQFF
.	15	TRBV5-4	.	TRBJ2-1	TGTGCCAGCAGCTTGGCCATGGACAGCTGGGGTGAGCAGTTCTTC	CASSLAMDSWGEQFF
.	13	TRBV12-3/TRBV12-4	.	TRBJ2-7	TGTGCCAGCAGTTTCACGCGGACTTACGAGCAGTACTTC	CASSFTRTYEQYF
.	14	TRBV7-2	.	TRBJ1-2	TGTGCCAGCAGCTCCTATGCAGGGGCCTATGGCTACACCTTC	CASSSYAGAYGYTF
.	13	TRBV4-3	TRBD1	TRBJ2-1	TGCGCCAGCAGCCAAGGTCCGGGGGACAGGGTACTCTTC	CASSQGPGDRVLF
.	15	TRBV21-1	.	TRBJ1-2	TGTGCCAGCGGCGAGGGGTACAGGGCCAACTATGGCTACACCTTC	CASGEGYRANYGYTF
.	13	TRBV30	.	TRBJ2-1	TGTGCCTGGAGTAAGACAGCATTAAGGGAGCAGTTCTTC	CAWSKTALREQFF
.	16	TRBV4-3	.	TRBJ1-5	TGCGCCAGCAGCCAAGATGCGGGGCTTTTCAATCAGCCCCAGCATTTT	CASSQDAGLFNQPQHF
once	14	TRBV5-1	.	TRBJ1-1	TGCGCCAGCAGCTTGGACCCGGCCGGGACTGAAGCTTTCTTT	CASSLDPAGTEAFF
.	17	TRBV19	TRBD2	TRBJ2-3	TGTGCCAGTAGCACCCAACTAGCGGGGGGGGGCACAGATACGCAGTATTTT	CASSTQLAGGGTDTQYF
.	15	TRBV27	.	TRBJ2-7	TGTGCCAGCAGTTCAGACCCGGGGGGCCGCAGCGAGCAGTACTTC	CASSSDPGGRSEQYF
few	14	TRBV4-1	.	TRBJ1-1	TGCGCCAGCAGCCAAGGGACAGTGAACACTGAAGCTTTCTTT	CASSQGTVNTEAFF
.	16	TRBV7-3	TRBD2	TRBJ2-1	TGTGCCAGCAGCTCAGAACTAGCGGGGGGGCTGAATGAGCAGTTCTTC	CASSSELAGGLNEQFF
.	14	TRBV24-1	TRBD1	TRBJ2-5	TGTGCCACCAGTGGGACAGGGGGGGAGACCCAGTCCTACTTC	CATSGTGGETQSYF
.	14	TRBV5-1	TRBD1	TRBJ2-1	TGCGCCAGCAGCAAACTACAGGGGCCCAATGAGCAGTTCTTC	CASSKLQGPNEQFF
.	13	TRBV4-2	.	TRBJ1-2	TGTGCCAGCAGCCAAGGTTGGGGGGATGGCTACACCTTC	CASSQGWGDGYTF
once	14	TRBV29-1	TRBD2	TRBJ2-3	TGCAGCGTTGGTACGGGGGGGGCTTTAGATACGCAGTATTTT	CSVGTGGALDTQYF
.	14	TRBV9	TRBD1	TRBJ1-6	TGTGCCAGCAGCGTACAGGGGGATAATTCACCCCTCCACTTT	CASSVQGDNSPLHF
.	13	TRBV7-2	TRBD1	TRBJ1-2	TGTGCCAGCAGCTTAGGACAGGGCTATGGCTACACCTTC	CASSLGQGYGYTF
.	16	TRBV7-2	TRBD2	TRBJ2-5	TGTGCCAGCAGCTTAGGGCCTAGCGGGGGGCAAGAGACCCAGTACTTC	CASSLGPSGGQETQYF
many	18	TRBV19	.	TRBJ1-2	TGTGCCAGTAGTATAGAATCTTACATACGACAGACCAACTATGGCTACACCTTC	CASSIESYIRQTNYGYTF
.	14	TRBV10-3	TRBD2	TRBJ2-1	TGTGCCACCAGAGCGGGGGAGCGCTACAATGAGCAGTTCTTC	CATRAGERYNEQFF
.	13	TRBV5-8	.	TRBJ2-5	TGTGCCAGCTCAGGGTCTGGCCAAGAGACCCAGTACTTC	CASSGSGQETQYF
.	14	TRBV6-5	.	TRBJ1-2	TGTGCCAGCAGTCGGGCGTCGGCAGGGTTTGGCTACACCTTC	CASSRASAGFGYTF
few	16	TRBV3-1/TRBV3-2	TRBD1	TRBJ1-3	TGTGCCAGCAGCCTTGGGACAGCCAGCTCTGGAAACACCATATATTTT	CASSLGTASSGNTIYF
.	15	TRBV18	.	TRBJ2-5	TGTGCCAGCTCACCAGTGACAGCCGCCTCGGAGACCCAGTACTTC	CASSPVTAASETQYF
.	14	TRBV5-4	.	TRBJ2-5	TGTGCCAGCAGTTTTCTAGCGTCGCCGGGTGCCCAGTACTTC	CASSFLASPGAQYF
.	15	TRBV2	TRBD2	TRBJ2-1	TGTGCCAGCAGTGAGCGTCTAGCGGGGGGCGGTGAGCAGTTCTTC	CASSERLAGGGEQFF
.	13	TRBV2	TRBD1	TRBJ2-1	TGTGCCAGCGGGACAGGGGATTACAATGAGCAGTTCTTC	CASGTGDYNEQFF
.	16	TRBV5-8	TRBD1	TRBJ2-5	TGTGCCAGCAGCTTGACTACAGGGGGCGTCCTAGGGACCCAGTACTTC	CASSLTTGGVLGTQYF
.	14	TRBV27	.	TRBJ1-1	TGTGCCAGCAGCCGATCCAGGATTAACACTGAAGCTTTCTTT	CASSRSRINTEAFF
.	17	TRBV14	.	TRBJ1-1	TGTGCCAGCAGCCAAGATGCGCAATTGACAGTGAACACTGAAGCTTTCTTT	CASSQDAQLTVNTEAFF
.	15	TRBV7-3	.	TRBJ2-1	TGTGCCAGCAGCCCCCCAGGGGGGCCAGACAATGAGCAGTTCTTC	CASSPPGGPDNEQFF
.	15	TRBV3-1/TRBV3-2	TRBD1	TRBJ2-1	TGTGCCAGCACCCGCCGGGCAGGGGGCAACAATGAGCAGTTCTTC	CASTRRAGGNNEQFF
.	14	TRBV5-4	TRBD1	TRBJ2-5	TGTGCCAGCAGCTACAGACAGGGGGACGAGACCCAGTACTTC	CASSYRQGDETQYF
.	16	TRBV5-7	.	TRBJ2-5	TGTGCCAGCAGCTTGCACCCAGCGGCGGTTCAAGAGACCCAGTACTTC	CASSLHPAAVQETQYF
.	13	TRBV3-1/TRBV3-2	.	TRBJ1-2	TGTGCCAGCAGCCCTGGGGGGGAATATGGCTACACCTTC	CASSPGGEYGYTF
.	15	TRBV25-1	TRBD1	TRBJ1-2	TGTGCCAGCAGTGAAAACTGGGGGACAGGCCATGGCTACACCTTC	CASSENWGTGHGYTF
.	10	TRBV20-1	.	TRBJ1-1	TGCAGTGCTAGCGGGGGTGAAGCTTTCTTT	CSASGGEAFF
.	16	TRBV6-6	TRBD1	TRBJ1-5	TGTGCCAGCAGGGGGACAGGGGCTTATAGCAATCAGCCCCAGCATTTT	CASRGTGAYSNQPQHF
.	12	TRBV5-6	.	TRBJ2-5	TGTGCCAGCAGCGCTGGGGGGTGGGCCCAGTACTTC	CASSAGGWAQYF
once	15	TRBV5-1	TRBD1	TRBJ2-1	TGCGCCAGCAGCTCCGGGACAGGGTTATACAATGAGCAGTTCTTC	CASSSGTGLYNEQFF
few	16	TRBV30	.	TRBJ2-1	TGTGCCTGGAGTGTATTTAGGGGGGGAGCCTACAATGAGCAGTTCTTC	CAWSVFRGGAYNEQFF
once	17	TRBV5-1	TRBD2	TRBJ2-5	TGCGCCAGCAGGGGGGGCAGCGGGGGCCTCTTCGGAGAGACCCAGTACTTC	CASRGGSGGLFGETQYF
.	14	TRBV7-2	TRBD2	TRBJ2-4	TGTGCCAGCAGCCCCCCCGGACTAGCGGACATTCAGTACTTC	CASSPPGLADIQYF
.	17	TRBV10-1	TRBD2	TRBJ2-3	TGCGCCAGCAGTGGGTATAGCGGGGGGCCGGGCACAGATACGCAGTATTTT	CASSGYSGGPGTDTQYF
.	15	TRBV14	.	TRBJ1-2	TGTGCCAGCAGCCAAGAGGGGCAACTTTTCTATGGCTACACCTTC	CASSQEGQLFYGYTF
.	16	TRBV7-2	TRBD1	TRBJ1-1	TGTGCCAGCAGCTCGACAGGGACACTCATGAACACTGAAGCTTTCTTT	CASSSTGTLMNTEAFF
once	16	TRBV2	.	TRBJ1-4	TGTGCCAGCAGTGAACTTACCGGGACATCTAATGAAAAACTGTTTTTT	CASSELTGTSNEKLFF
few	16	TRBV9	.	TRBJ1-5	TGTGCCAGCAGCCCGGGAGCTTATGATAGCAATCAGCCCCAGCATTTT	CASSPGAYDSNQPQHF
few	14	TRBV6-2/TRBV6-3	.	TRBJ1-1	TGTGCCAGCAGTTATAACAGGGTGGGCACTGAAGCTTTCTTT	CASSYNRVGTEAFF
few	15	TRBV14	.	TRBJ1-1	TGTGCCAGCAGCCGCTTCTGGGGGGGCGGAACTGAAGCTTTCTTT	CASSRFWGGGTEAFF
.	14	TRBV2	.	TRBJ1-1	TGTGCCAGCAGCGAAGCGGGGGGTAGCACTGAAGCTTTCTTT	CASSEAGGSTEAFF
few	18	TRBV19	TRBD1	TRBJ1-2	TGTGCCAGTAGTTCGCCGGGACAGGGGGCCCCCGTCCCCTATGGCTACACCTTC	CASSSPGQGAPVPYGYTF
few	11	TRBV29-1	.	TRBJ1-2	TGCAGCGTTGCCAGGTCCCCAGGCTACACCTTC	CSVARSPGYTF
.	15	TRBV4-1	.	TRBJ1-1	TGCGCCAGCAGCCAATTTGAGCTTTCCCTCACTGAAGCTTTCTTT	CASSQFELSLTEAFF
.	12	TRBV29-1	.	TRBJ1-5	TGCAGCGTTGGGGGGAGGGATCAGCCCCAGCATTTT	CSVGGRDQPQHF